The clone carrying this T cell receptor beta chain was observed many times. The sample is drawn from a study of regulatory T cells in long-lasting Graves disease. Time point denoted: newly diagnosed GD, antithyroid drugs for less than 3 months. There was RNA extracted from PBMCs, and the TCR library was made from it. V was trimmed by 3 bases and J by 9 bases, leaving 14 bases between them. The CDR3 is 13 residues long. The germline CDR1 and CDR2 sequences are LGHNA and YSLEER. Building of the TCR beta libraries involved iRepertoire HTBI primers and Arm-PCR of CDR3 regions. TCRdb re-analysed the multiplex PCR reads in MiXCR, keeping a single row per CDR3 protein. This sample has over 450,000 distinct CDR3 sequences, with approximately 12% found just once. These data also formed part of another study, on T cells in Graves' hyperthyroidism and ophthalmopathy.

The chain uses TRBV4-3 and TRBJ1-2; no firm D call. The sequence derives from a young woman with Graves disease. The material was peripheral blood mononuclear cells (PBMCs), obtained at new diagnosis, from a patient treated with antithyroid drugs. CDR3 residues: CASSQATGRSYTF. CDR3 coding DNA: TGCGCCAGCAGCCAGGCCACGGGCAGGAGCTACACCTTC.